This TCR beta chain was identified in a study of blood T cell repertoires in COVID-19. V was clipped by 7 bases and J by 6 bases; unmatched bases: 6. Germline CDR1 reads SGHNT; CDR2 reads YENEEA. The CDR3 sequence is 14 residues long. TCRdb keeps only in-frame clones here, not all; method: immunoSEQ multiplex PCR. The sample consists of approximately 56,000 clones, 89% of them appearing once. Sequencing used peripheral blood. The TCR originated in a woman in her fifties or sixties with COVID-19, enrolled during active disease. The V gene is TRBV11-3, the J gene TRBJ1-6, with 7 positions matching TRBD1. CDR3 amino acids: CASKRQGSNSPLHF. The CDR3 nucleotides are TGTGCCAGCAAGAGACAGGGAAGTAATTCACCCCTCCACTTT.